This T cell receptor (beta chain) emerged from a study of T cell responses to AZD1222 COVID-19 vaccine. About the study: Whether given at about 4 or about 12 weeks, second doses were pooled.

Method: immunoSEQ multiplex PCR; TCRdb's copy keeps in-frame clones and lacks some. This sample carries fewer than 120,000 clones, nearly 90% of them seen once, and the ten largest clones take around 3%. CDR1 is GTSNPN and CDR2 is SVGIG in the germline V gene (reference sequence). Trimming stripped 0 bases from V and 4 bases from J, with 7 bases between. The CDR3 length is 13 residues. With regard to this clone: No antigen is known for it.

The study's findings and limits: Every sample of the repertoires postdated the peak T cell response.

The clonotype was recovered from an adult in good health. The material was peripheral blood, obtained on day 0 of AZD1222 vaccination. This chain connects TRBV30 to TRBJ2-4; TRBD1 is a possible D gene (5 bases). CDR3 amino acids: CAWSVPGKNIQYF. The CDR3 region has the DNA TGTGCCTGGAGTGTACCAGGGAAAAACATTCAGTACTTC.